This TCR beta chain was retrieved from a study of T cells in Graves' hyperthyroidism and ophthalmopathy. The TCR beta CDR3 regions underwent amplification using RNA transcripts as the source. TCR CDR3 underwent first-round RT-PCR with the HTBI primer set. Via MiXCR, TCRdb re-called the multiplex PCR reads, giving one row per CDR3 protein. The repertoire holds 350,000 to 500,000 distinct CDR3 sequences, with roughly an eighth as singletons. This clonotype has just a few counts. Trimming took 3 bases from V and 6 from J, leaving 11 bases between them. Germline CDR1 and CDR2: DFQATT and SNEGSKA (reference sequence). CDR3 length equals 12 residues. Diagnosing involved the use of clinical symptoms, serum thyroxine and TRAb, thyroid ultrasound and orbital computed tomography.

The sequence was collected from a woman aged 18-35 years with Graves' hyperthyroidism. The sample was blood. This rearrangement joins TRBV20-1 to TRBJ1-1, with D tentatively TRBD1 (6 bases). The CDR3: CSASQGYAEAFF. CDR3 in DNA: TGCAGTGCTAGTCAGGGGTACGCTGAAGCTTTCTTT.